The 2 T cell receptor beta chains below were found in one sample sequenced in a study of cytomegalovirus exposure and HLA in healthy donors. Primers included in the PCR were 60 Vbeta and 13 Jbeta primers. Produced via immunoSEQ multiplex PCR; TCRdb's table is partial and in-frame only. The sample contains 150,000 to 200,000 clones, approximately 86% of which appear only once. Sequenced sample: PBMCs. The receptors originated from a woman between 18 and 29 years old in good health and CMV-seronegative.

This chain uses TRBV28 with TRBJ1-5; D not certain. Germline CDR1 reads MDHEN; CDR2 reads SYDVKM. This CDR3 contains 12 residues. V was cut by 6 bases and J by 9 bases, with 12 bases left in between. CDR3 bases: TGTGCCAGCAGCCCACCATGGAGGCCCCAGCATTTT. Protein sequence: CASSPPWRPQHF.

V usage is TRBV7-2 and J usage is TRBJ1-6; D unresolved. Between the trimmed V and J ends, which lost 1 base and 7 bases, there was a span of 2 bases. CDR1 SGHTA and CDR2 FQGNSA come from the germline V gene. The CDR3 runs to 12 residues. CDR3 bases: TGTGCCAGCAGCTTAGTAAATTCACCCCTCCACTTT. Amino acid sequence: CASSLVNSPLHF.